These 21 T cell receptor beta chains were all obtained from the same sample, sequenced in a study of blood T cell repertoires in COVID-19. TCRdb keeps only in-frame clones here, not all; method: immunoSEQ multiplex PCR. The sample carries about 80,000 clones, over 70% recorded once. Sequenced sample: peripheral blood. Receptors originate from an older man with acute or convalescent COVID-19.

The J gene is TRBJ2-7, the V gene TRBV29-1; 9 bases map to TRBD1. Germline V gene lookup returns CDR1 SQVTM and CDR2 ANQGSEA. Trimming at V came to 4 bases and at J to 2 bases, leaving 3 bases not matched to a gene. The CDR3 is 13 amino acids. In DNA, the CDR3 is TGCAGCGTTGGGGGACAGGGTGCCTACGAGCAGTACTTC. This translates into CSVGGQGAYEQYF.

CDR3 amino acids: CAWRGGQSPPNQPQHF. In DNA form, the CDR3 reads TGTGCCTGGAGGGGGGGACAGTCCCCTCCTAATCAGCCCCAGCATTTT. The chain links TRBV30 to TRBJ1-5; TRBD1 aligns across 7 bases. The CDR3 contains 16 residues. V shed 3 bases, J shed 4 bases, and the junction held 12 bases outside the gene matches. In germline, CDR1 is GTSNPN, CDR2 SVGIG (reference sequence).

V is TRBV6-5 and J is TRBJ1-4; 8 positions match TRBD1. This CDR3 is 14 amino acids long. V was clipped by 2 bases and J by 8 bases; unmatched bases: 4. Looked up from germline, CDR1 is MNHEY and CDR2 is SVGAGI. The CDR3: CASSYADRAEKLFF. CDR3 nucleotide sequence: TGTGCCAGCAGTTACGCGGACAGGGCGGAAAAACTGTTTTTT.

The gene calls are TRBV7-9 and TRBJ2-3, with 7 bases lining up with TRBD1. Germline CDR1 and CDR2: SEHNR and FQNEAQ (reference sequence). The CDR3 covers 18 residues. J lost 0 bases, V lost 6 bases, and 15 bases had no gene match. In DNA, the CDR3 is TGTGCCAGCAGTTTTTGGCTTACAGGGGTTTTTAGCACAGATACGCAGTATTTT. It codes for CASSFWLTGVFSTDTQYF. The entire variable domain, with the rest obtained from reference TRBV7-9 and TRBJ2-3, is as follows: DTGVSQNPRHKITKRGQNVTFRCDPISEHNRLYWYRQTLGQGPEFLTYFQNEAQLEKSRLLSDRFSAERPKGSFSTLEIQRTEQGDSAMYLCASSFWLTGVFSTDTQYFGPGTRLTVL.

This clone has only a few counts. V is TRBV29-1 and J is TRBJ2-7; maybe TRBD2 (7 bases). Germline assignment: CDR1 SQVTM and CDR2 ANQGSEA. The CDR3 is made up of 13 amino acids. Trimming left V 6 bases short and J 1 base short, with 13 bases between. CDR3 DNA sequence: TGCAGCGTGAGGGGGGGTCCTTCCTACGAGCAGTACTTC. Protein product: CSVRGGPSYEQYF.

The chain links TRBV4-1 to TRBJ2-7; the match to TRBD2 covers 7 bases. V trimming: 0 bases; J trimming: 2 bases; junction bases outside the gene matches: 4. The CDR3 runs 15 residues. CDR1 is MGHRA and CDR2 is YSYEKL in the germline V gene. The CDR3 nucleotides read TGCGCCAGCAGCCAAGAATGGGAGGGCCCCTACGAGCAGTACTTC. Its protein product is CASSQEWEGPYEQYF.

The chain couples TRBV15 to TRBJ2-7; D is possibly TRBD2 (5 bases). V was cut by 0 bases and J by 3 bases, with 12 bases left in between. This CDR3 is built from 15 residues. The germline CDR1 and CDR2 sequences are LNHNV and YYDKDF (reference sequence). The CDR3 nucleotides are TGTGCCACCAGCAGAGATCTCGAGGGCAGCTACGAGCAGTACTTC. Its translation is CATSRDLEGSYEQYF.

The chain carries TRBV10-1 and TRBJ2-3; TRBD2 matches 9 bases. The junction had 8 bases not matched to a gene; V was cut back by 3 bases and J by 4 bases. The CDR3 extends over 16 amino acids. Germline V CDR1 and CDR2: WNHNN, SYGVQD (reference sequence). CDR3 residues: CASSDRGGGFSDTQYF. The CDR3 nucleotides are TGCGCCAGCAGTGACCGCGGGGGGGGTTTTTCAGATACGCAGTATTTT.

The chain couples TRBV7-3 to TRBJ2-5; D perhaps matches TRBD1 (6 bases). Trimming left V 2 bases short and J 6 bases short, with 13 bases between. The germline gives CDR1 SGHTA, CDR2 FQGTGA. CDR3 length: 14 residues. The CDR3 is CASSLGQGQKTQYF. DNA of the CDR3: TGTGCCAGCAGCTTAGGGCAGGGGCAGAAGACCCAGTACTTC.

In its sample, this clone was seen once. This chain connects TRBV7-3 to TRBJ2-5; 8 nucleotides line up with TRBD1. The CDR3 length is 14 residues. With V trimmed by 5 bases and J by 2 bases, 4 bases remained unmatched. Germline V CDR1 and CDR2: SGHTA, FQGTGA. The CDR3 here is CASSTGQGQETQYF. Here the CDR3 DNA reads TGTGCCAGCAGCACCGGACAGGGTCAAGAGACCCAGTACTTC.

The chain carries TRBV7-9 and TRBJ2-2; a possible D gene is TRBD2 (7 bases). The CDR3 runs 15 residues. V lost 2 bases and J 5 bases, leaving 12 bases between the germline ends. Germline V gene sequence: CDR1 SEHNR, CDR2 FQNEAQ (reference sequence). The DNA for the CDR3 is TGTGCCAGCAGCTTACTCAGGGGAGGGACCGGGGAGCTGTTTTTT. Amino acid sequence: CASSLLRGGTGELFF.

The chain couples TRBV10-3 to TRBJ1-4; no clear D gene. Germline V lookup: CDR1 ENHRY, CDR2 SYGVKD. With 4 bases removed from V and 8 bases from J, the gap between germline ends came to 11 bases. There are 13 residues in the CDR3. This CDR3 is CAISAGEREKLFF. The CDR3 nucleotides are TGTGCCATCAGTGCCGGGGAGAGGGAAAAACTGTTTTTT.

The chain couples TRBV4-2 to TRBJ2-3; possible D gene TRBD2, 7 bases. CDR3 size: 17 residues. V was shortened by 2 bases and J by 1 base, with 16 bases between the two germline ends. The V gene's germline CDR1 is LGHNA and CDR2 YNFKEQ. DNA for the CDR3: TGTGCCAGCAGCCAAAATTCCCGGGGGGCAGGCACAGATACGCAGTATTTT. It encodes CASSQNSRGAGTDTQYF.

The chain is built from TRBV23-1 and TRBJ2-3; D is unclear. TRBV23-1 has ORF status, its function being uncertain. V was pared by 3 bases and J by 2 bases, with 12 bases between. The CDR3 spans 15 residues. The DNA of the CDR3 is TGCGCCAGCAGTCATGTGGGCAGCTTCACAGATACGCAGTATTTT. It yields the protein CASSHVGSFTDTQYF.

This clone was seen more than once but under ten times. The chain links TRBV6-5 to TRBJ1-2; 10 bases are shared with TRBD1. The V gene end was trimmed by 6 bases and the J gene end by 13 bases; junction bases not matched to a gene: 11. This CDR3 has 13 residues. Germline CDR1 is MNHEY and CDR2 is SVGAGI. The CDR3 DNA reads as TGTGCCAGCAGACCTCCGGGACAGGGGAAAGTCACCTTC. Translated, it gives CASRPPGQGKVTF.

V is TRBV7-9 and J is TRBJ2-3, with D maybe TRBD1 (5 bases). Germline CDR1 is SEHNR and CDR2 is FQNEAQ (reference sequence). CDR3 length equals 16 residues. Trimming stripped 5 bases from V and 5 bases from J, with 20 bases between. CDR3 DNA: TGTGCCAGCAGCGATTCCCTCCAGGGCTCGGGAGATACGCAGTATTTT. As protein: CASSDSLQGSGDTQYF.

The genes are TRBV5-8 and TRBJ1-2; a possible D gene is TRBD1 (5 bases). CDR1 SGHTS and CDR2 YDEGEE come from the germline V gene. V shed 0 bases and J shed 0 bases, with 9 bases lying between them. The CDR3 extends over 15 amino acids. Written as DNA, the CDR3 is TGTGCCAGCAGCTTGGGACAGAGATCTAACTATGGCTACACCTTC. Protein product: CASSLGQRSNYGYTF.

The gene calls are TRBV11-2 and TRBJ2-5; TRBD2 aligns across 11 bases. The CDR3 has 16 residues. Germline values: CDR1 SGHAT, CDR2 FQNNGV. V gave up 3 bases and J gave up 2 bases; unmatched junction bases: 5. The CDR3 DNA reads TGTGCCAGCAGCTTTAGACTAGCGGGGAAACAAGAGACCCAGTACTTC. Translating gives CASSFRLAGKQETQYF. Filled out from reference TRBV11-2 and TRBJ2-5, the complete variable domain reads EAGVAQSPRYKIIEKRQSVAFWCNPISGHATLYWYQQILGQGPKLLIQFQNNGVVDDSQLPKDRFSAERLKGVDSTLKIQPAKLEDSAVYLCASSFRLAGKQETQYFGPGTRLLVL.

The rearrangement links TRBV6-5 to TRBJ1-2; TRBD1 matches 10 bases. The CDR3 totals 15 residues. Per germline, CDR1 MNHEY and CDR2 SVGAGI. Unmatched junction bases numbered 13, after V lost 7 bases and J lost 8 bases. CDR3 in DNA: TGTGCCAGCACTCAACCCGGGACAGGGGCTAGGGGCTACACCTTC. This translates into CASTQPGTGARGYTF.

The chain employs TRBV15 and TRBJ1-5; 7 bases are shared with TRBD1. The CDR3 loop spans 15 amino acids. Germline V lookup: CDR1 LNHNV, CDR2 YYDKDF (reference sequence). V was pared by 3 bases and J by 1 base, with 3 bases of the junction left unmatched. The CDR3 coding sequence is TGTGCCACCAGCAGGGACAGGCAGAGCAATCAGCCCCAGCATTTT. This gives the protein CATSRDRQSNQPQHF. The full variable domain, completed using reference TRBV15 and TRBJ1-5, is DAMVIQNPRYQVTQFGKPVTLSCSQTLNHNVMYWYQQKSSQAPKLLFHYYDKDFNNEADTPDNFQSRRPNTSFCFLDIRSPGLGDTAMYLCATSRDRQSNQPQHFGDGTRLSIL.

J is TRBJ2-1 and V is TRBV7-2; TRBD1 matches 7 bases. The CDR3 spans 14 residues. Per the germline V gene, CDR1 is SGHTA and CDR2 is FQGNSA. The ends lost 5 bases at V and 2 bases at J; junction bases unmatched: 3. CDR3 sequence: CASSTGQPYNEQFF. DNA of the CDR3: TGTGCCAGCAGCACGGGACAGCCCTACAATGAGCAGTTCTTC.